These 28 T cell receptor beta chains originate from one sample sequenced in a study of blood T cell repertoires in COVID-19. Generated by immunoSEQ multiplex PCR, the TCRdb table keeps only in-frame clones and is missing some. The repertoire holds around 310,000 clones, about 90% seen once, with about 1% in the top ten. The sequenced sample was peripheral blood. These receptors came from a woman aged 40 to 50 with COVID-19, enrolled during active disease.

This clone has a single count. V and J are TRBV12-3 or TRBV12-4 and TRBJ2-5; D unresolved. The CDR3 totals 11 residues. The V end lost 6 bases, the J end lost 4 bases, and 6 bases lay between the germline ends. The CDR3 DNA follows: TGTGCCAGCAGCGCAGTAGAGACCCAGTACTTC. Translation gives CASSAVETQYF.

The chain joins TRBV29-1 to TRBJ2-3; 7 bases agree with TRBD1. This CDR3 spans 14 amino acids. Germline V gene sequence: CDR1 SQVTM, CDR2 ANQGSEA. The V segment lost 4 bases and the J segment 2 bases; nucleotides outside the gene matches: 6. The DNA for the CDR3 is TGCAGCGTTGGACAGGGAAGCTTCACAGATACGCAGTATTTT. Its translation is CSVGQGSFTDTQYF.

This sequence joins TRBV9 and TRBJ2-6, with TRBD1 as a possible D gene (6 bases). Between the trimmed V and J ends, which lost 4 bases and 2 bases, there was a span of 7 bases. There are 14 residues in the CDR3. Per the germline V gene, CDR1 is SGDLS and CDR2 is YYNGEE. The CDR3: CASSNRAGANVLTF. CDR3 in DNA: TGTGCCAGCAGCAACAGGGCTGGGGCCAACGTCCTGACTTTC.

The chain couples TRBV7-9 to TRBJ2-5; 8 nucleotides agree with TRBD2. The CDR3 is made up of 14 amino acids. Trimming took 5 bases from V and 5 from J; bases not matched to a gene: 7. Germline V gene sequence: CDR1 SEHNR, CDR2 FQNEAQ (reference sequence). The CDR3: CASSLGTREETQYF. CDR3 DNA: TGTGCCAGCAGCCTCGGGACTAGAGAGGAGACCCAGTACTTC.

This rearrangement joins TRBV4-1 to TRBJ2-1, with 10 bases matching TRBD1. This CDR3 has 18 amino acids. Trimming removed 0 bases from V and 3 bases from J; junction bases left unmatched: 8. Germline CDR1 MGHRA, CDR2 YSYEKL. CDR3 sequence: CASSQDGIGTGVYNEQFF. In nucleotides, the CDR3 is TGCGCCAGCAGCCAAGATGGAATAGGGACAGGGGTCTACAATGAGCAGTTCTTC.

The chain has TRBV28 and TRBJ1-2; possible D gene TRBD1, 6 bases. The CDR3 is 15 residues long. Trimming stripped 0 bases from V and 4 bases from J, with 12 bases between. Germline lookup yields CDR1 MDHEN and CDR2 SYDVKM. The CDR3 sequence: CASSLWGAFSYGYTF. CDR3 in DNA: TGTGCCAGCAGTTTATGGGGGGCTTTTAGCTATGGCTACACCTTC.

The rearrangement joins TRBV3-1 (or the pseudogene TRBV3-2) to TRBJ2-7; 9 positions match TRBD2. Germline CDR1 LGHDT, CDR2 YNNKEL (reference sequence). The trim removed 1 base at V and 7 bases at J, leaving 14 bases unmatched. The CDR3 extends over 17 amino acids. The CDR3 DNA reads TGTGCCAGCAGCCAAGCCCACCTACTAGCGGGTGCGTGGGAGCAGTACTTC. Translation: CASSQAHLLAGAWEQYF.

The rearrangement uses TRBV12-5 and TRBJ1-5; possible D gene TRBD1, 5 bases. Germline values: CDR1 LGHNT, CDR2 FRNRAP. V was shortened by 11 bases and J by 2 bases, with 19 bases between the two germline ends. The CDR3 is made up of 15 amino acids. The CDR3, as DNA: TGTGCTTCCCTCCGGGGGGGAGAGGGCAATCAGCCCCAGCATTTT. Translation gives CASLRGGEGNQPQHF. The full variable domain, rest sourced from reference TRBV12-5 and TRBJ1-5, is DARVTQTPRHKVTEMGQEVTMRCQPILGHNTVFWYRQTMMQGLELLAYFRNRAPLDDSGMPKDRFSAEMPDATLATLKIQPSEPRDSAVYFCASLRGGEGNQPQHFGDGTRLSIL.

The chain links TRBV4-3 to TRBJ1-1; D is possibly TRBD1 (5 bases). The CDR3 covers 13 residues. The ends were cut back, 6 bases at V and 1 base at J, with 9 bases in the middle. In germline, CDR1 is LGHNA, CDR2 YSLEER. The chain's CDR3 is CASSRDRNTEAFF. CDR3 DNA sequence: TGCGCCAGCAGTCGAGACAGGAACACTGAAGCTTTCTTT.

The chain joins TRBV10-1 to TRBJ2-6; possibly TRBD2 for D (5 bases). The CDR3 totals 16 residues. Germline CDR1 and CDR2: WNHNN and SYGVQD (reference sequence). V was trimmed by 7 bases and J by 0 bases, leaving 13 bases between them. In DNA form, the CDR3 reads TGCGCCAGCATCCAGGACTTCACCTCTGGGGCCAACGTCCTGACTTTC. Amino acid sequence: CASIQDFTSGANVLTF.

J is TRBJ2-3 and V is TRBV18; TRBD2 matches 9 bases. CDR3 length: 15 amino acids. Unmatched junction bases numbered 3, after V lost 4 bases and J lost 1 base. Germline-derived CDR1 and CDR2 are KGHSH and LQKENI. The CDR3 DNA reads TGTGCCAGCTCACTGTTAGCGGGGGGCACAGATACGCAGTATTTT. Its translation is CASSLLAGGTDTQYF.

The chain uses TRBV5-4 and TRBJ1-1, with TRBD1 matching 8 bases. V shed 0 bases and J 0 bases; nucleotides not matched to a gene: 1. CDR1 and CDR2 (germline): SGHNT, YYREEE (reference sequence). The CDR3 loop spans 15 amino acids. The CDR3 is CASSLEQGVNTEAFF. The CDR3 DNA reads TGTGCCAGCAGCTTGGAACAGGGGGTGAACACTGAAGCTTTCTTT.

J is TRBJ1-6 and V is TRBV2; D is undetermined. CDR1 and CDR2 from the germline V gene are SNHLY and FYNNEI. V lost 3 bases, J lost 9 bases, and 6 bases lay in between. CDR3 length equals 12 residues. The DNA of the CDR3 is TGTGCCAGCAGTGACGGAGCTTCACCCCTCCACTTT. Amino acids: CASSDGASPLHF. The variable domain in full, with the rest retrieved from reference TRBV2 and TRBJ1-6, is EPEVTQTPSHQVTQMGQEVILRCVPISNHLYFYWYRQILGQKVEFLVSFYNNEISEKSEIFDDQFSVERPDGSNFTLKIRSTKLEDSAMYFCASSDGASPLHFGNGTRLTVT.

The CDR3 sequence: CASSIGEYEQYF. Here the CDR3 DNA reads TGTGCCAGCAGTATCGGAGAATACGAGCAGTACTTC. This rearrangement joins TRBV25-1 to TRBJ2-7; D unclear. In germline, CDR1 is MGHDK, CDR2 SYGVNS. The CDR3 spans 12 residues. V was cut by 5 bases and J by 4 bases, with 9 bases left in between.

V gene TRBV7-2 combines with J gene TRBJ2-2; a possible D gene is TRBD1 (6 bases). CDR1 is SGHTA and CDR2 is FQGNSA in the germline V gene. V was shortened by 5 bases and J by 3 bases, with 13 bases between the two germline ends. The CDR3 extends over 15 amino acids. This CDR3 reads CASSPGQLDTGELFF. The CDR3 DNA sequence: TGTGCCAGCAGCCCTGGACAGTTGGACACCGGGGAGCTGTTTTTT.

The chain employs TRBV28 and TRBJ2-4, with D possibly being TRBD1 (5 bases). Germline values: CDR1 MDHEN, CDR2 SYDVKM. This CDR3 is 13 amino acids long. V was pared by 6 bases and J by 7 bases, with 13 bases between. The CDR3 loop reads CASSPGPGNIQYF. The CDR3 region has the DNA TGTGCCAGCAGCCCCGGGCCAGGGAACATTCAGTACTTC.

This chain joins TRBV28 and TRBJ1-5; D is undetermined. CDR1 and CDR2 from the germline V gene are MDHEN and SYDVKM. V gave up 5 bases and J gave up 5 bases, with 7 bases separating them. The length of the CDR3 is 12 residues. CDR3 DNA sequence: TGTGCCAGCAGTCGCGGTTATCAGCCCCAGCATTTT. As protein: CASSRGYQPQHF.

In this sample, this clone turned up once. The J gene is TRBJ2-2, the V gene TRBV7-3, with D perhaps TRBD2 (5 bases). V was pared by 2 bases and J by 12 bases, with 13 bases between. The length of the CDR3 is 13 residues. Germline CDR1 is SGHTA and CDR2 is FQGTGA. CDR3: CASSLSKTGKLFF. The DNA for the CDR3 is TGTGCCAGCAGCTTATCCAAGACGGGGAAGCTGTTTTTT.

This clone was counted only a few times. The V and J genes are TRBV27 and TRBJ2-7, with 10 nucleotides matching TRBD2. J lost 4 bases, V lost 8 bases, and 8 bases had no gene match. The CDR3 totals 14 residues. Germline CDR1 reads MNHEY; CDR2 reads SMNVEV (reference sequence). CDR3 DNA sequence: TGTGCCAGCGGCACTAGCGGGGTTTCGTACGAGCAGTACTTC. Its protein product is CASGTSGVSYEQYF.

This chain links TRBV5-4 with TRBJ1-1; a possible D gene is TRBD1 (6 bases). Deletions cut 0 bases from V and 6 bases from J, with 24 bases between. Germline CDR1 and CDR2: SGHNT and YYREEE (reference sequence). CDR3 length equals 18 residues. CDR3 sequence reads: CASSLVEFRAQGLPEAFF. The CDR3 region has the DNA TGTGCCAGCAGCTTGGTTGAGTTCAGGGCACAGGGCCTCCCTGAAGCTTTCTTT.

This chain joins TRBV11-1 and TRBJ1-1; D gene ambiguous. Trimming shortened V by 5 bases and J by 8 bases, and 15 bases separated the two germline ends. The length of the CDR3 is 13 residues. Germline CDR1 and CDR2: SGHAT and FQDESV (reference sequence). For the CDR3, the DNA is TGTGCCAGCAGCCAAGCGTACGGAACCGAAGCTTTCTTT. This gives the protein CASSQAYGTEAFF.

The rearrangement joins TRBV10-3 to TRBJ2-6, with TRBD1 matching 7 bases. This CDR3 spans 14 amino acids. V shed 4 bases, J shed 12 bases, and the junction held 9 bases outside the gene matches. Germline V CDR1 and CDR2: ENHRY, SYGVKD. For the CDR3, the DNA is TGTGCCATCAGTGGCCTGACAGGGTTAGGCGTCCTGACTTTC. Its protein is CAISGLTGLGVLTF.

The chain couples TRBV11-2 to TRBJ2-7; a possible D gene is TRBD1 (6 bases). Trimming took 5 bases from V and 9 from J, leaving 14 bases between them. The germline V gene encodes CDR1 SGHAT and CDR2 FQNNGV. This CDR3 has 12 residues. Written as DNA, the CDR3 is TGTGCCAGCAGCCTAGGACAGTCGGGGCAGTACTTC. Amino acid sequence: CASSLGQSGQYF.

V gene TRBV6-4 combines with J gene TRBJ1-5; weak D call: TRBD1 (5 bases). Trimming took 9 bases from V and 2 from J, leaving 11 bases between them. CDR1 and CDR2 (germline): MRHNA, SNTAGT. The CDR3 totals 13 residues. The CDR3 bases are TGTGCCAGTTCGGAGGGGCGCAATCAGCCCCAGCATTTT. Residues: CASSEGRNQPQHF.

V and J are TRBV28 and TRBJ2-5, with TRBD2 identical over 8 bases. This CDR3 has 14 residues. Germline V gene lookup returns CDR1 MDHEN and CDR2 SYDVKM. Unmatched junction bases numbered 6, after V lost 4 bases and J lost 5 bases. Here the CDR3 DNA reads TGTGCCAGCAGTTGGACTGGCGGGGGGGAGACCCAGTACTTC. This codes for CASSWTGGGETQYF.

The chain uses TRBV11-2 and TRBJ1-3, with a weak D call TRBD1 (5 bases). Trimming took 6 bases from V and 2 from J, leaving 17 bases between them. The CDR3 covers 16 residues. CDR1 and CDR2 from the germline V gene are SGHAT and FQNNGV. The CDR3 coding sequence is TGTGCCAGCAGACAATATGCAGGGCAGGCTGGAAACACCATATATTTT. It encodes CASRQYAGQAGNTIYF.

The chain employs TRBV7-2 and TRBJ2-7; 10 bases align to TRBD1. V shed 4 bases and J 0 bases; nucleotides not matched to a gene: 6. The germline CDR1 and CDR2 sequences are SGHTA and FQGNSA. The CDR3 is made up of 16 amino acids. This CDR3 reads CASSSGTGAASYEQYF. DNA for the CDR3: TGTGCCAGCAGCTCTGGGACAGGGGCCGCCTCCTACGAGCAGTACTTC.

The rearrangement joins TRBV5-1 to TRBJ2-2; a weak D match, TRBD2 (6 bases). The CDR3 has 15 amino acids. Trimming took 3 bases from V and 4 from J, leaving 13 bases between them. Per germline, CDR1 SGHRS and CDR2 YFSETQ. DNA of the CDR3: TGCGCCAGCAGCTCAAAACCGGGAGCCACCGGGGAGCTGTTTTTT. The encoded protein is CASSSKPGATGELFF. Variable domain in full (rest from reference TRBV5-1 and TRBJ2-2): KAGVTQTPRYLIKTRGQQVTLSCSPISGHRSVSWYQQTPGQGLQFLFEYFSETQRNKGNFPGRFSGRQFSNSRSEMNVSTLELGDSALYLCASSSKPGATGELFFGEGSRLTVL.